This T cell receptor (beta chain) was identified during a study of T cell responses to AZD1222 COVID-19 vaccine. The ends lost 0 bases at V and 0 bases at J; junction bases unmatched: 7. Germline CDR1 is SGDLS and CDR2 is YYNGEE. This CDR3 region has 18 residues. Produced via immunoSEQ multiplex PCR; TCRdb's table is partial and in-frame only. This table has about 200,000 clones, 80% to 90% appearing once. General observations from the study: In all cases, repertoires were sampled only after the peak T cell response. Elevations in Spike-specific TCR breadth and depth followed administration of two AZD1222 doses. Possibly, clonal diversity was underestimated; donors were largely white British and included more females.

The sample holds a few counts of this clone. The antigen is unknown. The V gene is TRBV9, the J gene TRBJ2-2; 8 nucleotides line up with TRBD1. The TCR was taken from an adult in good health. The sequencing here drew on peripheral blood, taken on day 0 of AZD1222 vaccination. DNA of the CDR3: TGTGCCAGCAGCGTAGTGCCTTCAGGGGGCACGAACACCGGGGAGCTGTTTTTT. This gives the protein CASSVVPSGGTNTGELFF.